What follows are 30 T cell receptor beta chains derived from one specimen sequenced in a study of T-cell memory formation after mild COVID-19. TCRdb ran MiXCR on the 5' RACE reads and lists one entry per CDR3 protein. Of some 280,000 distinct CDR3 sequences listed, 15% to 20% were seen once; the top ten hold roughly 24%. What was sequenced was PBMCs or a T cell subset sorted from them (not recorded which). The receptors originated from a man younger than 30 who had mild COVID-19 (a few samples of this study predate the infection). Cell type and time point are not known.

This clonotype appeared a few times. This sequence joins TRBV2 and TRBJ2-7; D gene ambiguous. The CDR3 has 11 residues. With 4 bases removed from V and 6 bases from J, the gap between germline ends came to 7 bases. The germline CDR1 and CDR2 sequences are SNHLY and FYNNEI. As DNA, the CDR3 is TGTGCCAGCAGTGCCCGGCTCGAGCAGTACTTC. This encodes CASSARLEQYF.

This clonotype was observed a few times. The rearrangement joins TRBV29-1 to TRBJ2-5; TRBD2 aligns across 8 bases. This CDR3 has 14 residues. CDR1 SQVTM and CDR2 ANQGSEA come from the germline V gene. The V segment lost 3 bases and the J segment 4 bases; nucleotides outside the gene matches: 7. The CDR3 nucleotides read TGCAGCGTTGACGGGGGGCTAGCGGGAGAGACCCAGTACTTC. Translation: CSVDGGLAGETQYF.

In the case of this clonotype: Compared with germline, one end of the junction differs, possibly owing to a read error. V is TRBV7-9 and J is TRBJ1-3, with TRBD1 as a possible D gene (5 bases). Germline loops: CDR1 SEHNR, CDR2 FQNEAQ (reference sequence). The CDR3 loop spans 14 amino acids. DNA for the CDR3: TGTTCCAGCAGCTCGGCCCGACAGGGAAACACCATATATTTT. Residues: CSSSSARQGNTIYF. The full variable domain, in which reference TRBV7-9 and TRBJ1-3 provide the parts outside the CDR3, is DTGVSQNPRHKITKRGQNVTFRCDPISEHNRLYWYRQTLGQGPEFLTYFQNEAQLEKSRLLSDRFSAERPKGSFSTLEIQRTEQGDSAMYLCSSSSARQGNTIYFGEGSWLTVV.

This clonotype was recorded a few times. V and J are TRBV20-1 and TRBJ2-1; D is undetermined. Per germline, CDR1 DFQATT and CDR2 SNEGSKA (reference sequence). CDR3 length: 14 residues. Trimming shortened V by 3 bases and J by 0 bases, and 9 bases separated the two germline ends. CDR3 coding DNA: TGCAGTGCTAGCAAGGAAAGCTCCTACAATGAGCAGTTCTTC. As protein: CSASKESSYNEQFF.

This clonotype was seen a handful of times. The J gene is TRBJ2-2, the V gene TRBV6-2 or TRBV6-3; 12 bases match TRBD2. CDR1 is MNHEY and CDR2 is SVGEGT in the germline V gene. CDR3 length equals 17 residues. V was clipped by 6 bases and J by 0 bases; unmatched bases: 5. In DNA form, the CDR3 reads TGTGCCAGCAGACTCCGGACTAGCGGGGCGAACACCGGGGAGCTGTTTTTT. This gives the protein CASRLRTSGANTGELFF.

This clonotype was seen repeatedly, ten times or more. This chain joins TRBV5-1 and TRBJ1-3; D remains ambiguous. Trimming shortened V by 2 bases and J by 5 bases, and 11 bases separated the two germline ends. Germline-derived CDR1 and CDR2 are SGHRS and YFSETQ. This CDR3 is 14 amino acids long. CDR3 loop: CASSLFGWRNTIYF. The DNA for the CDR3 is TGCGCCAGCAGCTTATTCGGTTGGAGAAACACCATATATTTT. Variable domain in full (rest from reference TRBV5-1 and TRBJ1-3): KAGVTQTPRYLIKTRGQQVTLSCSPISGHRSVSWYQQTPGQGLQFLFEYFSETQRNKGNFPGRFSGRQFSNSRSEMNVSTLELGDSALYLCASSLFGWRNTIYFGEGSWLTVV.

V gene TRBV7-8 combines with J gene TRBJ1-2; D is undetermined. Germline V CDR1 and CDR2: SGHVS, FQNEAQ. Trimming removed 2 bases at V and 7 bases at J, with 14 bases between. This CDR3 has 14 amino acids. The CDR3 coding sequence is TGTGCCAGCAGCTTATTTGCCGGGCTTGGTGGCTACACCTTC. Amino acids: CASSLFAGLGGYTF.

CDR3 bases: TGTGCCAGCAGTTCCGATATCGGGATGGTTGATACGCAGTATTTT. Translated, it gives CASSSDIGMVDTQYF. V and J are TRBV6-6 and TRBJ2-3; a possible D gene is TRBD2 (5 bases). Germline assignment: CDR1 MNHNY and CDR2 SVGAGI (reference sequence). V dropped 4 bases and J dropped 6 bases, with 17 bases sitting between them. This CDR3 region has 15 residues.

The chain recombines TRBV28 with TRBJ2-1; 8 bases line up with TRBD1. The CDR3 consists of 13 residues. Looked up from germline, CDR1 is MDHEN and CDR2 is SYDVKM. J lost 6 bases, V lost 9 bases, and 7 bases had no gene match. The CDR3, as DNA: TGTGCCAGTCGGACAGGGCCCGGCAATGAGCAGTTCTTC. Protein sequence: CASRTGPGNEQFF. Filled out from reference TRBV28 and TRBJ2-1, the complete variable domain reads DVKVTQSSRYLVKRTGEKVFLECVQDMDHENMFWYRQDPGLGLRLIYFSYDVKMKEKGDIPEGYSVSREKKERFSLILESASTNQTSMYLCASRTGPGNEQFFGPGTRLTVL.

V gene TRBV12-3 or TRBV12-4 combines with J gene TRBJ1-1, with D perhaps TRBD1 (5 bases). V lost 3 bases and J lost 0, with 11 bases in between. The CDR3 spans 15 residues. The CDR3 nucleotides are TGTGCCAGCAGTTTGATGGGGGGGATGAACACTGAAGCTTTCTTT. It codes for CASSLMGGMNTEAFF.

The genes are TRBV7-2 and TRBJ2-2; D ambiguous. Germline CDR1 reads SGHTA; CDR2 reads FQGNSA. Trimming shortened V by 2 bases and J by 5 bases, and 6 bases separated the two germline ends. The CDR3 length is 13 residues. The CDR3 spells CASSLQATGELFF. The CDR3 bases are TGTGCCAGCAGCTTACAGGCGACCGGGGAGCTGTTTTTT.

V is TRBV5-1 and J is TRBJ1-5, with a possible D match to TRBD1 (5 bases). V lost 0 bases, J lost 3 bases, and 7 bases lay in between. Germline CDR1 is SGHRS and CDR2 is YFSETQ. The CDR3 loop spans 14 amino acids. Here the CDR3 DNA reads TGCGCCAGCAGCTTGGAGGGGTACAATCAGCCCCAGCATTTT. Its translation: CASSLEGYNQPQHF.

Ten or more counts support this clonotype. V usage is TRBV5-1 and J usage is TRBJ2-7, with D possibly being TRBD1 (5 bases). There are 14 residues in the CDR3. The V end was cut by 1 base, the J end by 4 bases, with 12 bases between. Germline V CDR1 and CDR2: SGHRS, YFSETQ. The CDR3, as DNA: TGCGCCAGCAGCTTGCTAGACAGCTTATACGAGCAGTACTTC. Amino acid sequence: CASSLLDSLYEQYF.

The V gene is TRBV23-1, the J gene TRBJ2-7; 8 bases are shared with TRBD1. TRBV23-1 is designated an ORF whose function remains uncertain. J lost 6 bases, V lost 3 bases, and 7 bases had no gene match. The CDR3 runs to 14 residues. The CDR3 loop is CASSHMTRGREQYV. The CDR3 DNA reads as TGCGCCAGCAGTCACATGACCAGGGGGCGCGAGCAGTACGTC.

This chain links TRBV20-1 with TRBJ2-7; D remains ambiguous. The ends were cut back, 0 bases at V and 0 bases at J, with 9 bases in the middle. Germline-derived CDR1 and CDR2 are DFQATT and SNEGSKA (reference sequence). CDR3 length: 14 residues. CDR3 DNA sequence: TGCAGTGCTAGAGATATCCACAGCTCCTACGAGCAGTACGTC. Translating it yields CSARDIHSSYEQYV.

V gene TRBV9 combines with J gene TRBJ2-1; D might be TRBD2 (6 bases). The CDR3 runs 14 residues. Trimming stripped 4 bases from V and 2 bases from J, with 10 bases between. Germline loops: CDR1 SGDLS, CDR2 YYNGEE. Here the CDR3 reads CASSPRTTYNEQFF. In nucleotides, the CDR3 is TGTGCCAGCAGCCCCCGGACTACCTACAATGAGCAGTTCTTC.

Comments on this clonotype: One junction end disagrees with the germline gene, perhaps due to a read error. The chain is built from TRBV7-9 and TRBJ2-7; D may be TRBD2 (6 bases). The CDR3 has 10 amino acids. Germline CDR1 and CDR2: SEHNR and FQNEAQ (reference sequence). The CDR3 loop is CASSLESSDF. The CDR3 DNA follows: TGTGCCAGCAGCTTAGAGTCTAGCGACTTC.

The rearrangement uses TRBV20-1 and TRBJ2-5; TRBD1 is a possible D gene (5 bases). V dropped 6 bases and J dropped 3 bases, with 11 bases sitting between them. The germline CDR1 and CDR2 sequences are DFQATT and SNEGSKA (reference sequence). The CDR3 sequence is 12 residues long. The CDR3 is CSAGKGKETQYF. DNA for the CDR3: TGCAGTGCGGGAAAGGGGAAAGAGACCCAGTACTTC.

This clonotype was counted ten times or more. The genes are TRBV4-3 and TRBJ1-2; TRBD1 might be the D (6 bases). V dropped 0 bases and J dropped 6 bases, with 23 bases sitting between them. The germline gives CDR1 LGHNA, CDR2 YSLEER. This CDR3 has 18 amino acids. The CDR3 spells CASSQDSTHIQGLDGYTF. The CDR3 nucleotides read TGCGCCAGCAGCCAAGATTCTACTCACATACAGGGACTAGATGGCTACACCTTC.

The V gene is TRBV7-2, the J gene TRBJ2-7; D unclear. V was trimmed by 5 bases and J by 0 bases, leaving 11 bases between them. CDR1 is SGHTA and CDR2 is FQGNSA in the germline V gene. The CDR3 is made up of 14 amino acids. CDR3 DNA sequence: TGTGCCAGCAGCCCCGGAAGGGTCTCCTACGAGCAGTACTTC. Translation gives CASSPGRVSYEQYF.

This clonotype was seen only a few times. This chain joins TRBV7-9 and TRBJ2-7; D is uncertain. With 0 bases removed from V and 3 bases from J, the gap between germline ends came to 9 bases. This CDR3 region has 14 residues. Per germline, CDR1 SEHNR and CDR2 FQNEAQ (reference sequence). This CDR3 is CASSLAGSLYEQYF. For the CDR3, the DNA is TGTGCCAGCAGCTTAGCGGGCAGCCTCTACGAGCAGTACTTC.

This clonotype was found a few times. The chain joins TRBV20-1 to TRBJ2-3; TRBD2 agrees at 7 bases. Germline CDR1 is DFQATT and CDR2 is SNEGSKA (reference sequence). The CDR3 has 14 amino acids. V shed 5 bases, J shed 4 bases, and the junction held 9 bases outside the gene matches. The CDR3 protein is CSAGRGGSSDTQYF. DNA of the CDR3: TGCAGTGCTGGTCGCGGGGGATCGTCAGATACGCAGTATTTT.

This clonotype showed up just a few times. The rearrangement joins TRBV7-2 to TRBJ2-5, with 13 bases identical to TRBD2. V lost 5 bases, J lost 5 bases, and 14 bases stayed unmatched. The CDR3 length is 18 residues. From germline, CDR1 is SGHTA and CDR2 FQGNSA. CDR3 loop: CASSITTSGGPGEETQYF. CDR3 DNA sequence: TGTGCCAGCAGCATAACGACTAGCGGGGGGCCGGGGGAGGAGACCCAGTACTTC. Based on the CDR3 plus reference TRBV7-2 and TRBJ2-5, the full variable domain is GAGVSQSPSNKVTEKGKDVELRCDPISGHTALYWYRQSLGQGLEFLIYFQGNSAPDKSGLPSDRFSAERTGGSVSTLTIQRTQQEDSAVYLCASSITTSGGPGEETQYFGPGTRLLVL.

Points on this clonotype: Likely a read error: the CDR3 ends without its conserved phenylalanine or tryptophan. V and J are TRBV7-2 and TRBJ1-2, with D tentatively TRBD1 (5 bases). V lost 0 bases and J 5 bases, leaving 10 bases between the germline ends. Germline assignment: CDR1 SGHTA and CDR2 FQGNSA. The CDR3 totals 14 residues. The CDR3 bases are TGTGCCAGCAGCTTAGCAGGGACCGAGTATGGCTACACCTTA. This codes for CASSLAGTEYGYTL.

This clonotype has just a few counts. V usage is TRBV6-5 and J usage is TRBJ2-3; 7 positions match TRBD2. CDR1 and CDR2 (germline): MNHEY, SVGAGI. The CDR3 has 16 residues. V shed 6 bases, J shed 6 bases, and the junction held 15 bases outside the gene matches. The CDR3 DNA is TGTGCCAGCAGAAGTTGGGGCGGGGGTGTAAGGGATACGCAGTATTTT. Its translation is CASRSWGGGVRDTQYF.

The gene calls are TRBV5-5 and TRBJ2-5, with D tentatively TRBD2 (6 bases). Germline loops: CDR1 SGHKS, CDR2 YYEKEE (reference sequence). With 1 base removed from V and 6 bases from J, the gap between germline ends came to 19 bases. This CDR3 contains 16 residues. CDR3 residues: CASSLSLASGEKTQYF. CDR3 DNA sequence: TGTGCCAGCAGCTTGTCTCTAGCGTCCGGGGAAAAGACCCAGTACTTC.

This sequence joins TRBV20-1 and TRBJ1-5; TRBD1 might be the D (5 bases). Trimming left V 6 bases short and J 2 bases short, with 8 bases between. The CDR3 runs 12 residues. Germline lookup yields CDR1 DFQATT and CDR2 SNEGSKA (reference sequence). As DNA, the CDR3 is TGCAGTGCCAGGGATGGCAATCAGCCCCAGCATTTT. Translated: CSARDGNQPQHF.

This clonotype has only a few counts. The chain is built from TRBV6-5 and TRBJ1-1; D is undetermined. The CDR3 length is 12 residues. The germline CDR1 and CDR2 sequences are MNHEY and SVGAGI. Trimming cost V 6 bases and J 4 bases, with 9 bases left between them. The CDR3 loop reads CASRDFRTEAFF. Here the CDR3 DNA reads TGTGCCAGCAGGGATTTTCGCACTGAAGCTTTCTTT.

Written as DNA, the CDR3 is TGTGCCAGCAGTTTTGCATGGGAGCAGTTCTTC. Translating it yields CASSFAWEQFF. The V and J genes are TRBV6-5 and TRBJ2-1; D remains unclear. The ends were cut back, 4 bases at V and 10 bases at J, with 8 bases in the middle. The CDR3 length is 11 residues. Germline loops: CDR1 MNHEY, CDR2 SVGAGI.

This clonotype has a handful of counts. The rearrangement joins TRBV29-1 to TRBJ2-7; D is undetermined. The germline V gene encodes CDR1 SQVTM and CDR2 ANQGSEA. The CDR3 has 13 amino acids. Trimming pared 7 bases from V and 0 bases from J, leaving 13 bases between. The CDR3 sequence is CSAAKWSSYEQYF. The DNA for the CDR3 is TGCAGCGCCGCAAAATGGAGCTCCTACGAGCAGTACTTC.